What follows is one T cell receptor (beta chain) and its context. This clonotype has just a few counts. This clone's antigen is unknown. No base quality information exists; no much larger clone differs at one position. From its cysteine to its phenylalanine, the CDR3 spans 13 amino acids. CDR3 DNA only is kept here, 39 bases in frame from base 1. The germline V gene sets CDR1 to LGHNT and CDR2 to FRNRAP. V gives up 4 bases and J gives up 4 bases, and the segment between their germline ends measures 9 bases. TCR cDNA was made using 5'RACE template switching, a step that added a universal primer site and unique molecular identifiers. Priming for cDNA synthesis came from both the TCR alpha and TCR beta constant segments. Libraries were amplified in two PCR steps, with sample barcodes and sequencing adapters added in the second step. Sequencing of the libraries was done on either Illumina HiSeq 2500 (2x100 bp) or NovaSeq (2x150 bp). The original pipeline was this. Demultiplexing of reads and collapsing into UMI consensus sequences were performed with MIGEC, and V(D)J alignment was carried out with MiXCR. Vaccine-responding clonotypes were identified with edgeR using replicate PBMC samples, with FDR below 0.01 and a log2 fold change above 5 up to day 15 being required. CD4 or CD8 identity was assigned to each bulk clonotype according to whether the clonotype was present at higher abundance in the sequenced CD4 repertoire or the sequenced CD8 repertoire. In TCRdb, the public reads were trimmed at Q25 with fastp and aligned with MiXCR, with productive beta chains retained. Merged by CDR3 protein, the rows form single entries marked with the most common genes and DNA. These V and J calls are TCRdb output, not the study's own analysis. For this sample the table gives fewer than 450,000 distinct CDR3 sequences, of which around 8.1% were detected only once. The ten largest clonotypes hold roughly a sixth of the sample.

The data originate from a study of T cells after yellow fever vaccination (dated by TCRdb to between 2019 and 2020). About the study as a whole: Libraries from fractions with low cell numbers were prepared with the SMART-Seq v4 Ultra Low Input RNA kit. Bulk TCR alpha and beta repertoires were sequenced longitudinally to track T-cell clones before and after primary and booster YFV17D yellow fever vaccination. Two healthy male donors, one aged 18 to 30 and one aged 30 to 40 years, made up the cohort. Blood samples were taken at several timepoints before and after primary and secondary immunization, and bulk PBMC replicates and cell subsets were isolated.

The sample's treatment or condition, from its label and the paper: live attenuated yellow fever vaccine strain. Two biological replicates of bulk PBMCs were collected at each blood-draw timepoint. A standard Ficoll-Paque protocol was used to isolate PBMCs from peripheral blood. TriZol was used to extract RNA from bulk PBMCs, from CD4 and CD8 fractions, and from dextramer-positive and dextramer-negative fractions. Paper-wide results and their limitations: A small fraction of clonotypes appeared in both the CD4 and CD8 compartments, likely as a result of convergent recombination. Because the study included only two donors, the extent to which the findings can be generalized is limited. The secondary T-cell response was weaker than the primary response but faster, peaking on day 5 instead of day 15. FACS-sorted repertoires could contain abundant contaminating clonotypes from the bulk population, so computational filtering was required. After the booster, most clones that had expanded after primary vaccination were detected again (around 96% of CD4 and around nine tenths of CD8), suggesting broad maintenance of memory.

The chain is encoded by TRBV12-5 joined to TRBJ2-3; the D gene assignment is ambiguous. Sequenced here: PBMCs, sampled roughly 46 days after the first yellow fever vaccination. The receptor was derived from a man younger than 30 who received the YFV17D yellow fever vaccine. The CDR3 has the sequence CASGSAGPDTQYF. The sequenced DNA is TGTGCTAGTGGTTCAGCAGGCCCAGATACGCAGTATTTT.